Each of the 25 T cell receptor beta chains below was sequenced from the same sample in a study of cytomegalovirus exposure and HLA in healthy donors. The primer mix had 60 Vbeta and 13 Jbeta primers. Produced via immunoSEQ multiplex PCR; TCRdb's table is partial and in-frame only. The sample yields about 160,000 clones, about 80% seen once. Sequencing was performed on PBMCs. The receptor set was obtained from a man younger than 35 in good health and CMV-seropositive.

This chain joins TRBV5-4 and TRBJ2-7; TRBD2 might be the D (5 bases). This CDR3 has 15 amino acids. The germline V gene has CDR1 SGHNT and CDR2 YYREEE (reference sequence). Deletions cut 4 bases from V and 2 bases from J, with 16 bases between. CDR3 loop: CASSETSRIPYEQYF. The DNA for the CDR3 is TGTGCCAGCAGCGAAACTAGTCGGATTCCCTACGAGCAGTACTTC.

This clone appeared a single time. This chain links TRBV5-1 with TRBJ2-1; possible D gene TRBD2, 6 bases. Germline V lookup: CDR1 SGHRS, CDR2 YFSETQ. CDR3 length: 16 residues. V was trimmed by 1 base and J by 6 bases, leaving 17 bases between them. CDR3 protein: CASSLITVLEGNEQFF. For the CDR3, the DNA is TGCGCCAGCAGCTTGATTACCGTTTTGGAGGGCAATGAGCAGTTCTTC.

The chain couples TRBV27 to TRBJ2-7; 8 nucleotides line up with TRBD2. After removal of 7 bases from V and 7 bases from J, the junction contained 12 bases not matched to a gene. The CDR3 runs to 14 residues. Germline CDR1 is MNHEY and CDR2 is SMNVEV (reference sequence). CDR3 region: CASNSGLVGGEQYF. CDR3 nucleotide sequence: TGTGCCAGCAATTCGGGACTAGTGGGGGGGGAGCAGTACTTC.

CDR3 loop: CASSQSRAGGTGANVLTF. The CDR3 DNA reads TGCGCCAGCAGCCAATCTCGAGCAGGGGGGACGGGGGCCAACGTCCTGACTTTC. The chain carries TRBV4-1 and TRBJ2-6; the D gene is possibly TRBD1 (7 bases). Germline loops: CDR1 MGHRA, CDR2 YSYEKL. Trimming left V 2 bases short and J 4 bases short, with 18 bases between. The CDR3 runs 18 residues.

CDR3 loop: CASSQAQGAVAQPQHF. As DNA, the CDR3 is TGCGCCAGCAGCCAAGCACAGGGGGCCGTGGCACAGCCCCAGCATTTT. The chain carries TRBV4-1 and TRBJ1-5; 9 bases line up with TRBD1. Trimming took 1 base from V and 7 from J; bases not matched to a gene: 8. Per germline, CDR1 MGHRA and CDR2 YSYEKL. This CDR3 comprises 16 residues.

The chain has TRBV7-2 and TRBJ1-4; 7 bases align to TRBD1. The CDR3 runs to 16 residues. V lost 1 base and J lost 9; bases outside the gene matches: 11. Germline CDR1 SGHTA, CDR2 FQGNSA. CDR3 protein: CASSLDSSAGGKKLFF. CDR3 in DNA: TGTGCCAGCAGCTTAGACTCCTCTGCAGGGGGAAAAAAACTGTTTTTT.

This clone has just one count. The chain uses TRBV6-5 and TRBJ2-1; 8 bases align to TRBD2. Germline V gene lookup returns CDR1 MNHEY and CDR2 SVGAGI. Trimming cost V 2 bases and J 8 bases; bases outside gene matches: 11. The CDR3 totals 16 residues. CDR3 DNA: TGTGCCAGCAGTTACGGTGCCGGGAGGGCCTGGGATGAGCAGTTCTTC. This encodes CASSYGAGRAWDEQFF.

The chain couples TRBV19 to TRBJ2-7; TRBD2 matches at 8 bases. Germline values: CDR1 LNHDA, CDR2 SQIVND (reference sequence). V was clipped by 6 bases and J by 3 bases; unmatched bases: 7. The CDR3 consists of 14 residues. Written as DNA, the CDR3 is TGTGCCAGTAGCTCAGCGGGAGACGGCTACGAGCAGTACTTC. This encodes CASSSAGDGYEQYF.

V gene TRBV2 combines with J gene TRBJ2-7; TRBD2 aligns across 8 bases. Germline lookup yields CDR1 SNHLY and CDR2 FYNNEI. The CDR3 extends over 15 amino acids. Unmatched junction bases numbered 9, after V lost 7 bases and J lost 1 base. CDR3 DNA: TGTGCCAGCACGAAGGGGCTAGCGGGTTCCTACGAGCAGTACTTC. Translating gives CASTKGLAGSYEQYF.

This chain connects TRBV7-9 to TRBJ1-1; no clear D gene. The germline V gene encodes CDR1 SEHNR and CDR2 FQNEAQ (reference sequence). The V gene lost 1 base and the J gene lost 4 bases, with 10 bases spanning the gap. This CDR3 contains 14 residues. The chain's CDR3 is CASSLGGGSTEAFF. The CDR3 DNA is TGTGCCAGCAGCTTAGGCGGAGGGTCCACTGAAGCTTTCTTT.

The chain carries TRBV30 and TRBJ2-7; 10 nucleotides line up with TRBD2. Germline CDR1 GTSNPN, CDR2 SVGIG (reference sequence). The junction had 20 bases not matched to a gene; V was cut back by 1 base and J by 5 bases. The CDR3 runs to 19 residues. CDR3 amino acids: CAWSEPPTRPGTSVDEQYF. The CDR3 DNA reads TGTGCCTGGAGTGAACCCCCCACTCGCCCCGGGACTAGCGTAGACGAGCAGTACTTC.

The chain combines TRBV7-9 with TRBJ2-2; perhaps TRBD2 as D (5 bases). The germline V and J ends were trimmed by 5 bases and 4 bases, with 14 bases remaining between them. Germline CDR1 SEHNR, CDR2 FQNEAQ (reference sequence). This CDR3 region has 15 residues. The DNA for the CDR3 is TGTGCCAGCAGCACCATCACTAGGGTCACCGGGGAGCTGTTTTTT. Amino acid sequence: CASSTITRVTGELFF.

This chain uses TRBV5-5 with TRBJ1-3; 7 positions match TRBD1. In germline, CDR1 is SGHKS, CDR2 YYEKEE (reference sequence). The V and J ends lost 4 bases and 1 base, in that order; junction bases with no gene match: 14. This CDR3 contains 18 residues. The DNA for the CDR3 is TGTGCCAGCAGCAAGAACTCCTGGGACAGCTTATCTGGAAACACCATATATTTT. Amino acids: CASSKNSWDSLSGNTIYF.

V usage is TRBV7-6 and J usage is TRBJ1-2, with D uncertain. CDR1 is SGHVS, CDR2 FNYEAQ, per germline. The V end lost 1 base, the J end lost 6 bases, and 9 bases lay between the germline ends. The CDR3 has 13 residues. Written as DNA, the CDR3 is TGTGCCAGCAGCTTAGGCCAGGCTGATGGCTACACCTTC. This encodes CASSLGQADGYTF.

The chain recombines TRBV2 with TRBJ1-5; TRBD1 might be the D (6 bases). V was trimmed by 4 bases and J by 5 bases, leaving 9 bases between them. Per the germline V gene, CDR1 is SNHLY and CDR2 is FYNNEI. The CDR3 runs to 13 residues. CDR3 sequence (DNA): TGTGCCAGCAGTGTCGCAGGGGATCAGCCCCAGCATTTT. Translated: CASSVAGDQPQHF.

This clone appeared once. The chain carries TRBV11-2 and TRBJ2-1; D is undetermined. The CDR3 is 13 residues long. V lost 4 bases and J lost 6, with 10 bases in between. Germline CDR1 reads SGHAT; CDR2 reads FQNNGV. CDR3 sequence (DNA): TGTGCCAGCAGCTCCGCTCAGGCCAATGAGCAGTTCTTC. Its translation: CASSSAQANEQFF.

The rearrangement joins TRBV5-1 to TRBJ2-2; TRBD1 matches 7 bases. Germline V gene data show CDR1 as SGHRS and CDR2 as YFSETQ. CDR3 length equals 15 residues. The trim removed 1 base at V and 5 bases at J, leaving 5 bases unmatched. The CDR3 coding sequence is TGCGCCAGCAGCTTGCGGGACAGCTATACCGGGGAGCTGTTTTTT. Residues: CASSLRDSYTGELFF. Variable domain in full (rest from reference TRBV5-1 and TRBJ2-2): KAGVTQTPRYLIKTRGQQVTLSCSPISGHRSVSWYQQTPGQGLQFLFEYFSETQRNKGNFPGRFSGRQFSNSRSEMNVSTLELGDSALYLCASSLRDSYTGELFFGEGSRLTVL.

The count of this clone is one. The chain has TRBV5-4 and TRBJ1-3, with 9 bases that match TRBD1. V lost 3 bases, J lost 0 bases, and 16 bases stayed unmatched. The CDR3 has 20 amino acids. CDR1 is SGHNT, CDR2 YYREEE, per germline (reference sequence). This CDR3 is CASSSATTGGTTSSGNTIYF. CDR3 coding DNA: TGTGCCAGCAGCTCAGCCACGACAGGGGGAACAACGAGCTCTGGAAACACCATATATTTT. The full variable domain, rest sourced from reference TRBV5-4 and TRBJ1-3, is ETGVTQSPTHLIKTRGQQVTLRCSSQSGHNTVSWYQQALGQGPQFIFQYYREEENGRGNFPPRFSGLQFPNYSSELNVNALELDDSALYLCASSSATTGGTTSSGNTIYFGEGSWLTVV.

This chain uses TRBV5-5 with TRBJ1-3; D might be TRBD1 (5 bases). Trimming stripped 0 bases from V and 4 bases from J, with 8 bases between. This CDR3 is built from 14 residues. Germline-derived CDR1 and CDR2 are SGHKS and YYEKEE (reference sequence). The CDR3: CASSLEGWGNTIYF. For the CDR3, the DNA is TGTGCCAGCAGCTTGGAGGGGTGGGGAAACACCATATATTTT.

The rearrangement uses TRBV28 and TRBJ2-3; D is perhaps TRBD2 (6 bases). The CDR3 has 16 amino acids. The V and J ends lost 3 bases and 1 base respectively, with 14 bases between them. Germline V gene lookup returns CDR1 MDHEN and CDR2 SYDVKM. This CDR3 reads CASSFRVREGTDTQYF. The DNA for the CDR3 is TGTGCCAGCAGTTTCAGGGTGCGGGAAGGCACAGATACGCAGTATTTT.

The rearrangement uses TRBV18 and TRBJ2-2, with 8 bases fitting TRBD1. Germline V lookup: CDR1 KGHSH, CDR2 LQKENI. With 3 bases clipped from V and 6 bases from J, the junction kept 9 bases outside the gene matches. This CDR3 is 16 amino acids long. CDR3 DNA: TGTGCCAGCTCACCGGGAGGACAGGGATATTCCGGGGAGCTGTTTTTT. Amino acids: CASSPGGQGYSGELFF.

The chain joins TRBV7-2 to TRBJ2-3; possibly TRBD1 for D (5 bases). The germline CDR1 and CDR2 sequences are SGHTA and FQGNSA. This CDR3 comprises 15 residues. V gave up 1 base and J gave up 2 bases, with 10 bases separating them. CDR3 protein: CASSLEGLTTDTQYF. The DNA for the CDR3 is TGTGCCAGCAGCTTAGAGGGGCTAACCACAGATACGCAGTATTTT.

This clone is a singleton in its sample. J is TRBJ2-1 and V is TRBV7-3; D gene ambiguous. The CDR3 has 17 residues. Germline V gene lookup returns CDR1 SGHTA and CDR2 FQGTGA. Trimming shortened V by 2 bases and J by 7 bases, and 21 bases separated the two germline ends. CDR3 protein: CASSLSSRYGSRNEQFF. The CDR3 DNA follows: TGTGCCAGCAGCTTATCCTCTAGGTACGGTTCTCGGAATGAGCAGTTCTTC.

As for this clone: The junction differs from germline at one of its ends, possibly a read error. This chain uses TRBV28 with TRBJ2-7; possibly TRBD1 or TRBD2 for D (6 bases each). CDR3 length: 15 amino acids. Germline V lookup: CDR1 MDHEN, CDR2 SYDVKM. CDR3 protein: CATSSGQLTSYEQYF. CDR3 DNA sequence: TGTGCCACCAGTAGCGGACAGCTAACGTCCTACGAGCAGTACTTC.

The rearrangement links TRBV6-5 to TRBJ1-1; no reliable D call. Germline V lookup: CDR1 MNHEY, CDR2 SVGAGI. The ends were cut back, 5 bases at V and 0 bases at J, with 4 bases in the middle. The CDR3 covers 12 residues. CDR3 nucleotides: TGTGCCAGCAGTGGCATGAACACTGAAGCTTTCTTT. It translates to CASSGMNTEAFF.